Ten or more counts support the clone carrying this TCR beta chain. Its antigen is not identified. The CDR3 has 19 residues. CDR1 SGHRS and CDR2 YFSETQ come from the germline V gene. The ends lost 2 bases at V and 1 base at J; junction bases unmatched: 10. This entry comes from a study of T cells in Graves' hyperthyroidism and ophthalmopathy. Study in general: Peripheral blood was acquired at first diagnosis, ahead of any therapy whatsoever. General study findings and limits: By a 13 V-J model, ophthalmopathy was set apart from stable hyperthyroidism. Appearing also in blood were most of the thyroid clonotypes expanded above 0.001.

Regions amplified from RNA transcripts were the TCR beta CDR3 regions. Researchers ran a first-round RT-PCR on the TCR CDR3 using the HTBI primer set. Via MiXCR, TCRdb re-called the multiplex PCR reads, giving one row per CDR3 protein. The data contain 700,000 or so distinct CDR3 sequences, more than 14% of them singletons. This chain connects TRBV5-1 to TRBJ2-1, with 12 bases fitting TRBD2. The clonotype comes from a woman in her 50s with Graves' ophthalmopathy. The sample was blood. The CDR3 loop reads CASSLPSGRVGLSYNEQFF. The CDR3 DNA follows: TGCGCCAGCAGCTTACCTAGCGGGAGGGTCGGGTTGTCCTACAATGAGCAGTTCTTC. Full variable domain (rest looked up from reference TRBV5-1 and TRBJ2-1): KAGVTQTPRYLIKTRGQQVTLSCSPISGHRSVSWYQQTPGQGLQFLFEYFSETQRNKGNFPGRFSGRQFSNSRSEMNVSTLELGDSALYLCASSLPSGRVGLSYNEQFFGPGTRLTVL.